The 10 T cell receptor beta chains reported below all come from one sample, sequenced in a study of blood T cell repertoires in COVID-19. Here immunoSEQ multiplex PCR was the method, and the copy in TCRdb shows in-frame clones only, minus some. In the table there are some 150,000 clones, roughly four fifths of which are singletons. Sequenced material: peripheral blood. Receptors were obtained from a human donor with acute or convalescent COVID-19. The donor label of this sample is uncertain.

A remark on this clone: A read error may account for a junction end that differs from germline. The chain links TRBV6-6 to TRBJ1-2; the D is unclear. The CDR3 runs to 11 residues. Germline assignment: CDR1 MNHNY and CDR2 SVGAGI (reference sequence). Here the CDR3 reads CASSSTAGLFF. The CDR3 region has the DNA TGTGCCAGCAGTTCCACGGCGGGCCTCTTCTTC.

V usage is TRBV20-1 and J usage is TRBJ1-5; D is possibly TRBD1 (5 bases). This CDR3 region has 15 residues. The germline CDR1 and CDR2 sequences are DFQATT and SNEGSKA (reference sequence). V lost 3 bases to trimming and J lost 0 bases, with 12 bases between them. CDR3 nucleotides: TGCAGTGCTAGTGTAGCTAGGGGTAGCAATCAGCCCCAGCATTTT. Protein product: CSASVARGSNQPQHF.

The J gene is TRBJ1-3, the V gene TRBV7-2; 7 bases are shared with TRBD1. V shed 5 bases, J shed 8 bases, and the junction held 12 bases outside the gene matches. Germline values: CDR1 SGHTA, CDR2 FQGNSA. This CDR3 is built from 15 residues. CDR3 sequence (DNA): TGTGCCAGCAGCCTCACAGGGGCGTTGGGGGACACCATATATTTT. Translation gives CASSLTGALGDTIYF.

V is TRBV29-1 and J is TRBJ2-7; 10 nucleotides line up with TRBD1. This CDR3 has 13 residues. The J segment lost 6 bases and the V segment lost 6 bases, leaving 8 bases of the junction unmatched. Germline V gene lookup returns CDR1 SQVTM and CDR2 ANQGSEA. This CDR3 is CSVTAGTGVEQYF. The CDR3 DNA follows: TGCAGCGTAACGGCCGGGACAGGGGTCGAGCAGTACTTC.

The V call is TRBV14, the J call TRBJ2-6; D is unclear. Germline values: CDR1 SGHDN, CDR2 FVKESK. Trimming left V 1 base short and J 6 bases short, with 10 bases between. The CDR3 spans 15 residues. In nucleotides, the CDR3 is TGTGCCAGCAGCCAAGGGTGGGCTACGGCCAACGTCCTGACTTTC. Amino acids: CASSQGWATANVLTF.

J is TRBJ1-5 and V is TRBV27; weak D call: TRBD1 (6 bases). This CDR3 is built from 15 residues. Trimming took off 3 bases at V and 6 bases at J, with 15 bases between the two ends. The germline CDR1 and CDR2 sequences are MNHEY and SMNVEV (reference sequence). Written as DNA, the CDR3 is TGTGCCAGCAGTTTCCGGGGGGCGGGGGGTCAGCCCCAGCATTTT. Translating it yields CASSFRGAGGQPQHF.

The CDR3 here is CASSLYRANTEAFF. The CDR3, as DNA: TGTGCCAGCAGTTTATACAGGGCGAACACTGAAGCTTTCTTT. The rearrangement links TRBV28 to TRBJ1-1; D possibly corresponds to TRBD1 (6 bases). The CDR3 runs 14 residues. Germline V gene sequence: CDR1 MDHEN, CDR2 SYDVKM. Trimming pared 1 base from V and 1 base from J, leaving 7 bases between. Complete variable domain (other parts from reference TRBV28 and TRBJ1-1): DVKVTQSSRYLVKRTGEKVFLECVQDMDHENMFWYRQDPGLGLRLIYFSYDVKMKEKGDIPEGYSVSREKKERFSLILESASTNQTSMYLCASSLYRANTEAFFGQGTRLTVV.

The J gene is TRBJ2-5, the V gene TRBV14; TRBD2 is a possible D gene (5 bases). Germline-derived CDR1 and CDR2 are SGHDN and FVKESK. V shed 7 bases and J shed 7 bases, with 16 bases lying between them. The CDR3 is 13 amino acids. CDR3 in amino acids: CASTSRAGGTQYF. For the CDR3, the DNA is TGTGCCAGCACCTCCCGGGCGGGCGGGACCCAGTACTTC.

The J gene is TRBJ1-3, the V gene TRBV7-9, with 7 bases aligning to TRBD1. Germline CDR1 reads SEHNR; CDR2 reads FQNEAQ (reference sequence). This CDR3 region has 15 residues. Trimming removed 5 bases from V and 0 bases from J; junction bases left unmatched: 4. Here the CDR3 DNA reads TGTGCCAGCAGCCCGACAGGGTTCTCTGGAAACACCATATATTTT. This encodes CASSPTGFSGNTIYF.

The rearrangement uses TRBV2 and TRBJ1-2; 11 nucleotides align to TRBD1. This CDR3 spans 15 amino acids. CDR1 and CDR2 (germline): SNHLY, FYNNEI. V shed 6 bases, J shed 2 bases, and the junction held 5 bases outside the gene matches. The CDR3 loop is CASRSGTGGNYGYTF. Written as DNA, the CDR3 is TGTGCCAGCAGATCCGGGACAGGGGGAAACTATGGCTACACCTTC.